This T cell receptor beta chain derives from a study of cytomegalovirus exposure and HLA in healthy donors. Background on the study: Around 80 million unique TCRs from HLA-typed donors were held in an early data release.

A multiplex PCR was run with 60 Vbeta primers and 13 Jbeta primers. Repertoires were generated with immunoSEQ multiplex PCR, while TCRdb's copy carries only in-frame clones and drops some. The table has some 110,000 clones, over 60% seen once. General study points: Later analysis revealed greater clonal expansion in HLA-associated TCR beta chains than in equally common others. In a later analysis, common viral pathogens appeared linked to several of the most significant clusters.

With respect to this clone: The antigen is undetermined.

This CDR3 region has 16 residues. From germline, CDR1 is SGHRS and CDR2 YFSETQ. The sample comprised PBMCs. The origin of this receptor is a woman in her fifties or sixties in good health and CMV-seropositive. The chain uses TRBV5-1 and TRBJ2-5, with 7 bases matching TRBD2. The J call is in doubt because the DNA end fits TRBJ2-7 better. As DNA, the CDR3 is TGCGCCAGCAGCTTGTTGGGGGGAGGGAGCTCCTACGAGCAGTACTTC. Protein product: CASSLLGGGSSYEQYF.